The 2 T cell receptor beta chains in this list originate from one sample, sequenced in a study of Graves' ophthalmopathy and Graves' hyperthyroidism. Amplification targeted the TCR beta CDR3 regions, with RNA transcripts as the source material. RT-PCR with HTBI primers came first, then second-round multiplex PCR. TCRdb re-derived calls from the multiplex PCR reads in MiXCR, one entry per CDR3 protein. This table holds hundreds of thousands of distinct CDR3 sequences, around 21% found once. Sequencing used peripheral blood. The receptors here all came from a woman under 30 with stable Graves' hyperthyroidism.

This clonotype was recorded at least ten times. The chain is built from TRBV6-1 and TRBJ2-4, with 10 bases lining up with TRBD1. Trimming removed 9 bases from V and 0 bases from J; junction bases left unmatched: 14. CDR1 MNHNS and CDR2 SASEGT come from the germline V gene. The CDR3 loop spans 18 amino acids. The CDR3 loop reads CASFDRGLSEAAKNIQYF. The CDR3 coding sequence is TGTGCCAGTTTCGACAGGGGGCTATCCGAGGCAGCCAAAAACATTCAGTACTTC.

This clonotype was counted many times. The chain links TRBV12-3 or TRBV12-4 to TRBJ1-1; 9 nucleotides match TRBD1. V lost 6 bases to trimming and J lost 2 bases; unmatched junction nucleotides: 4. There are 14 residues in the CDR3. The CDR3 DNA reads as TGTGCCAGCAGACTGGGACAGGGTAACACTGAAGCTTTCTTT. Protein sequence: CASRLGQGNTEAFF.